A single sample gave rise to the 20 T cell receptor beta chains below, sequenced in a study of blood T cell repertoires in COVID-19. The method was immunoSEQ multiplex PCR; TCRdb's version includes in-frame clones alone and lacks a portion of them. This sample carries tens of thousands of clones, roughly 80% of them seen once, and the ten largest clones take roughly 10%. The source material was peripheral blood. These receptors came from a woman between 50 and 59 years old with acute or convalescent COVID-19.

This clone came up a few times. The CDR3 bases are TGTGCCAGCAGCTGGACAGGGAAAAGGACTAATGAAAAACTGTTTTTT. This sequence encodes CASSWTGKRTNEKLFF. V usage is TRBV6-2 or TRBV6-3 and J usage is TRBJ1-4; 8 nucleotides match TRBD1. Germline assignment: CDR1 MNHEY and CDR2 SVGEGT. The CDR3 spans 16 residues. The V segment lost 6 bases and the J segment 2 bases; nucleotides outside the gene matches: 8.

This clone appeared a single time. The chain recombines TRBV19 with TRBJ1-2; D perhaps matches TRBD1 (6 bases). This CDR3 comprises 12 residues. From germline, CDR1 is LNHDA and CDR2 SQIVND (reference sequence). V was cut by 5 bases and J by 2 bases, with 6 bases left in between. The chain's CDR3 is CASSGQNYGYTF. CDR3 in DNA: TGTGCCAGTAGTGGACAGAACTATGGCTACACCTTC.

This clone showed up just a few times. This chain links TRBV3-1 (or the pseudogene TRBV3-2) with TRBJ2-1; TRBD1 might be the D (6 bases). The CDR3 is made up of 14 amino acids. Germline V gene sequence: CDR1 LGHDT, CDR2 YNNKEL (reference sequence). V dropped 4 bases and J dropped 4 bases, with 11 bases sitting between them. CDR3 loop: CASSPGTGYNEQFF. In DNA, the CDR3 is TGTGCCAGCAGCCCGGGAACAGGGTACAATGAGCAGTTCTTC.

V usage is TRBV4-3 and J usage is TRBJ2-3; tentative D call: TRBD1 (6 bases). V lost 0 bases and J lost 6, with 10 bases in between. The CDR3 totals 14 residues. Germline CDR1 is LGHNA and CDR2 is YSLEER. The CDR3 spells CASSQELGADTQYF. The CDR3 DNA sequence: TGCGCCAGCAGCCAAGAGTTGGGGGCGGATACGCAGTATTTT.

This chain uses TRBV11-3 with TRBJ1-5, with 7 bases identical to TRBD1. The CDR3 is made up of 17 amino acids. V lost 1 base, J lost 3 bases, and 9 bases stayed unmatched. CDR1 is SGHNT and CDR2 is YENEEA in the germline V gene. CDR3 residues: CASSLGPDRDDNQPQHF. CDR3 sequence (DNA): TGTGCCAGCAGCTTAGGTCCCGACAGGGACGACAATCAGCCCCAGCATTTT.

This rearrangement joins TRBV5-1 to TRBJ1-3; D ambiguous. The germline V gene encodes CDR1 SGHRS and CDR2 YFSETQ. The CDR3 consists of 17 residues. Deletions cut 6 bases from V and 0 bases from J, with 19 bases between. CDR3: CASTPEGLGSSGNTIYF. The CDR3 DNA is TGCGCCAGCACCCCGGAGGGCCTTGGCAGCTCTGGAAACACCATATATTTT. The full variable domain, with the rest looked up from reference TRBV5-1 and TRBJ1-3, is KAGVTQTPRYLIKTRGQQVTLSCSPISGHRSVSWYQQTPGQGLQFLFEYFSETQRNKGNFPGRFSGRQFSNSRSEMNVSTLELGDSALYLCASTPEGLGSSGNTIYFGEGSWLTVV.

The V gene is TRBV23-1, the J gene TRBJ2-5; D is unresolved. TRBV23-1 is given ORF status, its function remaining uncertain. The CDR3 covers 18 residues. Deletions cut 1 base from V and 1 base from J, with 19 bases between. In DNA, the CDR3 is TGCGCCAGCAGTCAATTATCCGAGGTCGGCCCAATCCAAGAGACCCAGTACTTC. Its translation: CASSQLSEVGPIQETQYF.

The rearrangement links TRBV4-2 to TRBJ1-2; D remains ambiguous. The germline V gene encodes CDR1 LGHNA and CDR2 YNFKEQ. The CDR3 totals 13 residues. V was shortened by 0 bases and J by 2 bases, with 4 bases between the two germline ends. CDR3 nucleotides: TGTGCCAGCAGCCAAGATTTAAACTATGGCTACACCTTC. Protein product: CASSQDLNYGYTF.

V usage is TRBV2 and J usage is TRBJ1-1; 7 positions agree with TRBD1. V shed 9 bases and J 0 bases; nucleotides not matched to a gene: 10. The germline V gene encodes CDR1 SNHLY and CDR2 FYNNEI. The CDR3 is 15 amino acids. The CDR3 DNA is TGTGCCAGTTTACAGGGGTTGGGCCTGAACACTGAAGCTTTCTTT. Amino acid sequence: CASLQGLGLNTEAFF.

This clone was seen only a few times. The rearrangement joins TRBV7-3 to TRBJ2-3; D unclear. V gave up 5 bases and J gave up 8 bases, with 17 bases separating them. The CDR3 totals 14 residues. CDR1 is SGHTA and CDR2 is FQGTGA in the germline V gene. CDR3 DNA: TGTGCCAGCAGCACCGGCGTGGTCGGCGGTACGCAGTATTTT. This gives the protein CASSTGVVGGTQYF.

This clone was detected only once. The chain uses TRBV7-9 and TRBJ1-2; 8 bases agree with TRBD1. Trimming removed 5 bases from V and 8 bases from J; junction bases left unmatched: 16. The CDR3 sequence is 16 residues long. CDR1 SEHNR and CDR2 FQNEAQ come from the germline V gene (reference sequence). CDR3 protein: CASSPSGTGIRRGYTF. CDR3 coding DNA: TGTGCCAGCAGCCCATCCGGGACAGGTATTAGACGGGGCTACACCTTC.

This rearrangement joins TRBV18 to TRBJ1-1; 8 positions match TRBD1. Germline-derived CDR1 and CDR2 are KGHSH and LQKENI. There are 14 residues in the CDR3. V was clipped by 6 bases and J by 3 bases; unmatched bases: 6. In DNA, the CDR3 is TGTGCCAGCTCTCCCGGGACAGGAGACACTGAAGCTTTCTTT. Encoded protein: CASSPGTGDTEAFF.

V usage is TRBV5-1 and J usage is TRBJ2-2; 10 bases line up with TRBD2. Germline V gene data show CDR1 as SGHRS and CDR2 as YFSETQ. Germline trimming cut 4 bases from V and 1 base from J; bases unmatched to any gene: 4. This CDR3 comprises 16 residues. CDR3 coding DNA: TGCGCCAGCAGCCAGATAGCGGGAGGGAACACCGGGGAGCTGTTTTTT. Amino acids: CASSQIAGGNTGELFF.

J is TRBJ1-2 and V is TRBV13; TRBD1 aligns across 11 bases. The CDR3 has 14 amino acids. Germline V gene data show CDR1 as PRHDT and CDR2 as FYEKMQ (reference sequence). After removal of 5 bases from V and 7 bases from J, the junction contained 6 bases not matched to a gene. The CDR3: CASSPGQGGRGYTF. CDR3 DNA: TGTGCCAGCAGCCCGGGACAGGGGGGACGTGGCTACACCTTC.

V and J are TRBV4-3 and TRBJ2-5; the match to TRBD2 covers 14 bases. Germline V CDR1 and CDR2: LGHNA, YSLEER. CDR3 size: 16 residues. Losses at the gene ends were 4 bases for V and 10 bases for J; bases not matched to a gene: 11. The CDR3 loop is CASSPGLAGGTMDQYF. DNA for the CDR3: TGCGCCAGCAGCCCCGGACTAGCGGGAGGTACCATGGACCAGTACTTC.

This clone was picked up one time. The chain uses TRBV6-2 or TRBV6-3 and TRBJ1-2; D gene ambiguous. The CDR3 covers 16 residues. Germline CDR1 MNHEY, CDR2 SVGEGT. V was cut by 6 bases and J by 5 bases, with 22 bases left in between. CDR3 sequence (DNA): TGTGCCAGCAGCCCTGCGTTTGGGAGGTCACTTTATGGCTACACCTTC. Residues: CASSPAFGRSLYGYTF.

The CDR3 region is CASSVVRHTDTQYF. Written as DNA, the CDR3 is TGCGCCAGCAGCGTAGTCAGACACACAGATACGCAGTATTTT. V and J are TRBV5-1 and TRBJ2-3; the D is unclear. V was shortened by 4 bases and J by 2 bases, with 11 bases between the two germline ends. The germline V gene encodes CDR1 SGHRS and CDR2 YFSETQ. This CDR3 spans 14 amino acids.

This clone was seen only once. V gene TRBV5-5 combines with J gene TRBJ1-5; 8 bases match TRBD1. J gave up 1 base and V 3 bases, and 15 bases lay outside the gene matches. The CDR3 length is 19 residues. Germline assignment: CDR1 SGHKS and CDR2 YYEKEE (reference sequence). The CDR3 DNA sequence: TGTGCCAGCAGCTCCCGGGCGGACAGGGTGTTAGGGAGCAATCAGCCCCAGCATTTT. Its translation: CASSSRADRVLGSNQPQHF.

The chain uses TRBV7-2 and TRBJ1-1; 7 bases fit TRBD1. V shed 3 bases and J 5 bases; nucleotides not matched to a gene: 3. Germline-derived CDR1 and CDR2 are SGHTA and FQGNSA. This CDR3 region has 13 residues. The DNA for the CDR3 is TGTGCCAGCAGCTTCAACAGGGGAACTGAAGCTTTCTTT. It is translated as CASSFNRGTEAFF.

A single count supports this clone. V and J are TRBV5-1 and TRBJ2-2; 8 positions agree with TRBD2. V shed 3 bases and J 5 bases; nucleotides not matched to a gene: 6. This CDR3 has 15 residues. Germline values: CDR1 SGHRS, CDR2 YFSETQ. The CDR3 region is CASSSRGGQTGELFF. As DNA, the CDR3 is TGCGCCAGCAGCTCCCGGGGGGGCCAGACCGGGGAGCTGTTTTTT.